This T cell receptor (beta chain) was documented in a study of tumor-infiltrating lymphocytes in localized non-small cell lung cancer. Study-wide results and limits: Each assay used a separate piece of the same tissue.

The CDR3 spans 12 residues. The V and J ends lost 9 bases and 0 bases respectively, with 8 bases between them. In germline, CDR1 is SNHLY, CDR2 FYNNEI. The method was immunoSEQ multiplex PCR; TCRdb's version includes in-frame clones alone and lacks a portion of them. Of some 7,000 clones in the sample, around 74% were seen once. On this clone: Its antigen is as yet unknown.

What was sequenced was lung tumor tissue. The chain employs TRBV2 and TRBJ2-5; D call uncertain. The TCR sequence derives from a human donor with non-small cell lung cancer. The CDR3 region has the DNA TGTGCCAGTCACCCCGACCAAGAGACCCAGTACTTC. Its translation: CASHPDQETQYF. Variable domain in full (rest from reference TRBV2 and TRBJ2-5): EPEVTQTPSHQVTQMGQEVILRCVPISNHLYFYWYRQILGQKVEFLVSFYNNEISEKSEIFDDQFSVERPDGSNFTLKIRSTKLEDSAMYFCASHPDQETQYFGPGTRLLVL.